This is a list of T cell receptor beta chains from one sample in a study of Graves' ophthalmopathy and Graves' hyperthyroidism. Each CDR3 protein is one row after TCRdb ran MiXCR on the multiplex PCR reads. The data contain approximately 480,000 distinct CDR3 sequences, under 15% of them singletons. The sample taken for sequencing was blood. The receptors shown here come from a woman aged 25 to 39 with Graves' ophthalmopathy. Each CDR3 is given with its conserved first and last residue. Each record gives: V gene, clone size, CDR3 protein. Clone size, where shown, is once, few, many, or a class for clones that have expanded.

v_call: TRBV6-1
clone_size: many
cdr3_aa: CASSPFGTGGNQPQHF

v_call: TRBV19
clone_size: -
cdr3_aa: CASSITGGRPEAFF

v_call: TRBV28
clone_size: -
cdr3_aa: CASSLSLDNQPQRF

v_call: TRBV2
clone_size: many
cdr3_aa: CASSDIWQSPLHF

v_call: TRBV2
clone_size: many
cdr3_aa: CASQTYGVDSPLHF

v_call: TRBV28
clone_size: many
cdr3_aa: CASSLPGQGEGTFF

v_call: TRBV6-5
clone_size: -
cdr3_aa: CATRGGGYTF

v_call: TRBV6-2/TRBV6-3
clone_size: many
cdr3_aa: CASSYGWTGGNGGEAFF

v_call: TRBV2
clone_size: -
cdr3_aa: CASTPKRNRANKQYF

v_call: TRBV6-5
clone_size: many
cdr3_aa: CASRPIGRSYEQYF

v_call: TRBV2
clone_size: many
cdr3_aa: CASRLRGSSYEQYF

v_call: TRBV11-2
clone_size: many
cdr3_aa: CASSLAGRNYEQYF

v_call: TRBV11-1
clone_size: few
cdr3_aa: CASSSTRDSHSYEQYF

v_call: TRBV20-1
clone_size: few
cdr3_aa: CSASGGGGITEAFF

v_call: TRBV12-3/TRBV12-4
clone_size: many
cdr3_aa: CASSLGGRVTEAFF

v_call: TRBV6-1
clone_size: many
cdr3_aa: CASSRRQGARGQPQHF

v_call: TRBV24-1
clone_size: many
cdr3_aa: CATSDSTIAGPAQETQYF

v_call: TRBV2
clone_size: many
cdr3_aa: CASSGTVIYEQYF

v_call: TRBV24-1
clone_size: -
cdr3_aa: CATSGVTGQSGYTF

v_call: TRBV3-1
clone_size: few
cdr3_aa: CASSQDVGAFEQYF

v_call: TRBV6-2/TRBV6-3
clone_size: -
cdr3_aa: CASSYGGRGYEQYF

v_call: TRBV2
clone_size: many
cdr3_aa: CATHLSFFYGYTF

v_call: TRBV11-3
clone_size: many
cdr3_aa: CASTGYTEAFF

v_call: TRBV28
clone_size: many
cdr3_aa: CASTLRAENTEAFF

v_call: TRBV12-3/TRBV12-4
clone_size: many
cdr3_aa: CASSPSETQYF

v_call: TRBV5-1
clone_size: few
cdr3_aa: CASRPRLAGSYEQYF

v_call: TRBV4-1
clone_size: many
cdr3_aa: CASSHAGAVSYEQYF

v_call: TRBV9
clone_size: -
cdr3_aa: CASSYRERDTQYF

v_call: TRBV4-1
clone_size: -
cdr3_aa: CASSQEKGGSYSNQPQHF

v_call: TRBV27
clone_size: -
cdr3_aa: CASGRQGITYNSPLHF

v_call: TRBV5-1
clone_size: few
cdr3_aa: CASSFRRQGASDEQYF

v_call: TRBV7-9
clone_size: many
cdr3_aa: CASGLGTYGYTF

v_call: TRBV7-8
clone_size: many
cdr3_aa: CASSLAQPGGNTGELFF

v_call: TRBV4-2
clone_size: few
cdr3_aa: CASSQGQDSNQPQHF

v_call: TRBV28
clone_size: many
cdr3_aa: CASSSTGSVAGQYYEQYF

v_call: TRBV6-2/TRBV6-3
clone_size: -
cdr3_aa: CASSYLGTGDQPQHF

v_call: TRBV9
clone_size: many
cdr3_aa: CASSVEAGVEQETQYF

v_call: TRBV6-2/TRBV6-3
clone_size: many
cdr3_aa: CASSSGPETSSTDTQYF

v_call: TRBV10-3
clone_size: many
cdr3_aa: CAISEMTYEQYF

v_call: TRBV29-1
clone_size: many
cdr3_aa: CSVEELWDRGRNTEAFF

v_call: TRBV28
clone_size: many
cdr3_aa: CASSLSSTGAPRDTEAFF

v_call: TRBV7-2
clone_size: many
cdr3_aa: CASSPLQGAWNIQYF

v_call: TRBV27
clone_size: many
cdr3_aa: CASTRAGFTGELFF

v_call: TRBV24-1
clone_size: many
cdr3_aa: CASFGRTLGEQYF

v_call: TRBV2
clone_size: many
cdr3_aa: CASSGQLTNTEAFF

v_call: TRBV6-5
clone_size: few
cdr3_aa: CASSYSKRQPQHF

v_call: TRBV11-1
clone_size: many
cdr3_aa: CASSLDRQAFF

v_call: TRBV12-3/TRBV12-4
clone_size: many
cdr3_aa: CASSSLLGQPQHF

v_call: TRBV7-8
clone_size: many
cdr3_aa: CASRLTGLSTGNTIYF

v_call: TRBV20-1
clone_size: -
cdr3_aa: CSATTGGPTGELFF

v_call: TRBV12-3/TRBV12-4
clone_size: many
cdr3_aa: CASSLGGDEQYF

v_call: TRBV19
clone_size: few
cdr3_aa: CASSMTGGEQYF

v_call: TRBV20-1
clone_size: many
cdr3_aa: CSARLTTGGDTEAFF

v_call: TRBV28
clone_size: -
cdr3_aa: CASSLYAGGYGYTF

v_call: TRBV27
clone_size: many
cdr3_aa: CATVLGLNRYLSYEQYF